These 18 T cell receptor beta chains were all obtained from the same sample, sequenced in a study of CD8+ T cells in alopecia areata. Treatment of the sample: oral pan-JAK inhibitor, 5-10 mg twice daily. Following extraction, RNA underwent reverse transcription to cDNA, which served as the sequencing template. Only in-frame clones appear in the TCRdb table, and some are missing; sequencing was by immunoSEQ multiplex PCR. The sample includes approximately 200,000 clones, around 60% of them seen just once. The starting material was CD4+ T cells sorted from blood, obtained at week 4, from a patient treated with tofacitinib. The receptors were sampled from a human donor with alopecia areata.

This chain joins TRBV30 and TRBJ1-1, with unresolved D. This CDR3 is built from 15 residues. V was trimmed by 0 bases and J by 0 bases, leaving 11 bases between them. Germline loops: CDR1 GTSNPN, CDR2 SVGIG (reference sequence). The CDR3 region has the DNA TGTGCCTGGAGTGTCGCCAGCGACATGAACACTGAAGCTTTCTTT. Residues: CAWSVASDMNTEAFF.

The chain has TRBV28 and TRBJ1-5; TRBD1 agrees at 7 bases. V dropped 6 bases and J dropped 5; count of bases not matched to a gene: 13. The CDR3 loop spans 16 amino acids. Per the germline V gene, CDR1 is MDHEN and CDR2 is SYDVKM. This CDR3 is CASSQGTVGPYQPQHF. DNA of the CDR3: TGTGCCAGCAGCCAAGGGACAGTTGGGCCCTATCAGCCCCAGCATTTT.

The rearrangement uses TRBV30 and TRBJ2-1; D uncertain. V lost 3 bases, J lost 9 bases, and 9 bases lay in between. This CDR3 contains 11 residues. The V gene's germline CDR1 is GTSNPN and CDR2 SVGIG (reference sequence). The CDR3 DNA is TGTGCCTGGAGACTGGTCTCTGAGCAGTTCTTC. It codes for CAWRLVSEQFF.

The chain uses TRBV4-1 and TRBJ2-7; 9 bases fit TRBD2. The CDR3 sequence is 14 residues long. J was trimmed by 5 bases and V by 5 bases; bases with no gene match: 7. The germline gives CDR1 MGHRA, CDR2 YSYEKL. This chain's CDR3 is CASSAGLAGDEQYF. DNA of the CDR3: TGCGCCAGCAGCGCGGGACTAGCAGGCGACGAGCAGTACTTC.

The V gene is TRBV15, the J gene TRBJ1-2; 9 nucleotides line up with TRBD1. Trimming at V came to 0 bases and at J to 6 bases, leaving 11 bases not matched to a gene. This CDR3 contains 17 residues. In germline, CDR1 is LNHNV, CDR2 YYDKDF (reference sequence). The CDR3 bases are TGTGCCACCAGCAGAGATACCGGGACAGGGAGCCGACATGGCTACACCTTC. Its translation is CATSRDTGTGSRHGYTF.

This chain connects TRBV12-5 to TRBJ2-2; no firm D call. With 1 base removed from V and 3 bases from J, the gap between germline ends came to 3 bases. CDR1 is LGHNT and CDR2 is FRNRAP in the germline V gene. CDR3 length: 13 amino acids. CDR3 sequence reads: CASGLGDTGELFF. CDR3 bases: TGTGCTAGTGGTTTGGGGGACACCGGGGAGCTGTTTTTT.

J is TRBJ1-6 and V is TRBV5-6, with TRBD1 matching over 8 bases. V dropped 4 bases and J dropped 8; count of bases not matched to a gene: 8. CDR1 and CDR2 from the germline V gene are SGHDT and YYEEEE. This CDR3 region has 15 residues. The CDR3 region has the DNA TGTGCCAGCAGCGCCGGGACAGGTGTCGATTCACCCCTCCACTTT. Translation: CASSAGTGVDSPLHF.

The V call is TRBV29-1, the J call TRBJ2-7; 9 bases are a match to TRBD1. The junction had 8 bases not matched to a gene; V was cut back by 0 bases and J by 5 bases. The CDR3 consists of 15 residues. CDR1 is SQVTM, CDR2 ANQGSEA, per germline. The CDR3 nucleotides read TGCAGCGTTGAAGATCATAAACAGGGGGCCCACGAGCAGTACTTC. This gives the protein CSVEDHKQGAHEQYF.

This sequence joins TRBV29-1 and TRBJ1-2; 8 bases are a match to TRBD1. The CDR3 is 11 residues long. Germline lookup yields CDR1 SQVTM and CDR2 ANQGSEA. V lost 7 bases, J lost 4 bases, and 2 bases stayed unmatched. This CDR3 reads CSAQGAYGYTF. Written as DNA, the CDR3 is TGCAGCGCCCAGGGGGCCTATGGCTACACCTTC. Complete variable domain (other parts from reference TRBV29-1 and TRBJ1-2): SAVISQKPSRDICQRGTSLTIQCQVDSQVTMMFWYRQQPGQSLTLIATANQGSEATYESGFVIDKFPISRPNLTFSTLTVSNMSPEDSSIYLCSAQGAYGYTFGSGTRLTVV.

The rearrangement links TRBV11-3 to TRBJ2-3; no reliable D call. Deletions cut 1 base from V and 2 bases from J, with 13 bases between. The CDR3 is made up of 16 amino acids. Per germline, CDR1 SGHNT and CDR2 YENEEA. The CDR3 protein is CASSLGEFGATDTQYF. The CDR3 bases are TGTGCCAGCAGCTTAGGGGAATTCGGAGCCACAGATACGCAGTATTTT.

This clone was counted a few times. V gene TRBV30 combines with J gene TRBJ1-2; no clear D gene. The germline V gene encodes CDR1 GTSNPN and CDR2 SVGIG (reference sequence). This CDR3 is built from 12 residues. The V end lost 1 base, the J end lost 2 bases, and 5 bases lay between the germline ends. CDR3 amino acids: CAWSEWNYGYTF. CDR3 sequence (DNA): TGTGCCTGGAGTGAATGGAACTATGGCTACACCTTC.

The table lists this clone with a few counts. The CDR3, as DNA: TGTGCCAGCAGTTGGGGGTCCTACAATGAGCAGTTCTTC. Encoded protein: CASSWGSYNEQFF. The chain carries TRBV28 and TRBJ2-1; perhaps D is TRBD1 or TRBD2 (5 bases each). CDR3 length: 13 amino acids. Trimming took off 4 bases at V and 1 base at J, with 5 bases between the two ends. Germline loops: CDR1 MDHEN, CDR2 SYDVKM.

In this sample, this clone turned up a few times. The chain is built from TRBV19 and TRBJ1-2; TRBD1 agrees at 9 bases. The CDR3 consists of 13 residues. V lost 8 bases and J lost 4; bases outside the gene matches: 5. The germline V gene has CDR1 LNHDA and CDR2 SQIVND (reference sequence). The CDR3 here is CASGDRVFYGYTF. CDR3 nucleotide sequence: TGTGCCAGTGGGGACAGGGTATTCTATGGCTACACCTTC.

J is TRBJ2-5 and V is TRBV18; D uncertain. V lost 3 bases, J lost 0 bases, and 8 bases lay in between. The CDR3 is 14 amino acids. In germline, CDR1 is KGHSH, CDR2 LQKENI. CDR3 sequence (DNA): TGTGCCAGCTCACCCCATAAGAACCAAGAGACCCAGTACTTC. Translation gives CASSPHKNQETQYF.

V and J are TRBV7-2 and TRBJ2-2, with D maybe TRBD2 (7 bases). Germline CDR1 SGHTA, CDR2 FQGNSA. This CDR3 has 16 amino acids. The V end lost 5 bases, the J end lost 4 bases, and 17 bases lay between the germline ends. The CDR3 region has the DNA TGTGCCAGCAGCACCACCCGGGGGGCCGGCACCGGGGAGCTGTTTTTT. Protein product: CASSTTRGAGTGELFF. Filled out from reference TRBV7-2 and TRBJ2-2, the complete variable domain reads GAGVSQSPSNKVTEKGKDVELRCDPISGHTALYWYRQSLGQGLEFLIYFQGNSAPDKSGLPSDRFSAERTGGSVSTLTIQRTQQEDSAVYLCASSTTRGAGTGELFFGEGSRLTVL.

This clone has only one observation. This chain links TRBV30 with TRBJ2-5; TRBD2 agrees at 7 bases. Losses at the gene ends were 5 bases for V and 2 bases for J; bases not matched to a gene: 11. CDR3 size: 15 residues. Per germline, CDR1 GTSNPN and CDR2 SVGIG (reference sequence). The CDR3 spells CAWGRGLADQETQYF. CDR3 nucleotide sequence: TGTGCCTGGGGGCGGGGCCTAGCGGATCAAGAGACCCAGTACTTC.

This chain connects TRBV29-1 to TRBJ1-3, with D unresolved. This CDR3 has 12 residues. V gave up 6 bases and J gave up 2 bases, with 8 bases separating them. The V gene's germline CDR1 is SQVTM and CDR2 ANQGSEA. The CDR3 here is CSVRVPGNTIYF. Written as DNA, the CDR3 is TGCAGCGTAAGGGTGCCTGGAAACACCATATATTTT.

This clone was counted a few times. V usage is TRBV29-1 and J usage is TRBJ1-3; D gene unclear. The CDR3 covers 12 residues. With 3 bases removed from V and 4 bases from J, the gap between germline ends came to 7 bases. Germline loops: CDR1 SQVTM, CDR2 ANQGSEA. The CDR3 bases are TGCAGCGTTGAGTTGAGGGGAAACACCATATATTTT. This codes for CSVELRGNTIYF.